Listed below are T cell receptor beta chains from one sample, sequenced in a study of beta chain features in type 1 diabetes. Using immunoSEQ multiplex PCR, the repertoire was profiled, and TCRdb retains in-frame clones only, with some absent. The sample has under 400,000 clones; around 13% are singletons. The sample taken for sequencing was naive CD4+ T cells from blood. The receptors come from a man aged 18 to 30 in good health. Both conserved end residues are part of each CDR3. A D gene is named only where the DNA matches it firmly. Rows give clone size only sometimes, using once, few, many, or a class for an expanded clone.

clone_size	cdr3_length	v_call	j_call	d_call	cdr3_aa	cdr3_nt
.	17	TRBV18	TRBJ2-1	TRBD1	CASSPKDRAIFYNEQFF	TGTGCCAGCTCACCAAAAGACAGGGCGATATTCTACAATGAGCAGTTCTTC
.	13	TRBV28	TRBJ2-3	.	CASSQVGAHTQYF	TGTGCCAGCAGCCAAGTCGGTGCCCATACGCAGTATTTT
few	11	TRBV28	TRBJ2-7	.	CASMTAYEQYF	TGTGCCAGCATGACAGCCTACGAGCAGTACTTC
few	15	TRBV4-2	TRBJ1-2	.	CASSQDPPGSYGYTF	TGTGCCAGCAGCCAAGATCCCCCAGGGTCCTATGGCTACACCTTC
.	15	TRBV4-3	TRBJ1-4	TRBD1	CASSRQGQTNEKLFF	TGCGCCAGCAGCAGACAGGGCCAGACGAATGAAAAACTGTTTTTT
.	15	TRBV7-2	TRBJ2-1	TRBD2	CASSALVGGRNEQFF	TGTGCCAGCAGCGCTCTTGTGGGAGGGAGGAATGAGCAGTTCTTC
.	17	TRBV7-9	TRBJ2-1	TRBD2	CASSLAWPSGARNEQFF	TGTGCCAGCAGCTTAGCGTGGCCTAGCGGGGCCCGCAATGAGCAGTTCTTC
few	15	TRBV28	TRBJ1-5	TRBD1	CASRTRTGGNQPQHF	TGTGCCAGCAGAACCCGGACAGGGGGCAATCAGCCCCAGCATTTT
.	14	TRBV7-2	TRBJ2-7	TRBD2	CASRLSGRGNEQYF	TGTGCCAGCAGGCTCAGCGGGAGAGGCAACGAGCAGTACTTC
.	14	TRBV18	TRBJ1-1	TRBD1	CASSSNRGGTEAFF	TGTGCCAGCTCGTCAAACAGGGGTGGCACTGAAGCTTTCTTT
.	12	TRBV9	TRBJ2-3	.	CASSQFTDTQYF	TGTGCCAGCAGCCAATTCACAGATACGCAGTATTTT
.	17	TRBV27	TRBJ2-5	TRBD2	CASSRGLAGGSRETQYF	TGTGCCAGCAGCCGAGGACTAGCGGGGGGGTCTCGGGAGACCCAGTACTTC
.	15	TRBV5-4	TRBJ2-1	TRBD1	CATNPGTGGRDEQFF	TGTGCCACCAACCCGGGGACAGGGGGCCGTGATGAGCAGTTCTTC
.	17	TRBV23-1	TRBJ2-5	TRBD2	CASSPVSGRIGMETQYF	TGCGCCAGCTCGCCCGTTAGCGGGAGGATCGGCATGGAGACCCAGTACTTC
.	14	TRBV30	TRBJ1-4	TRBD1	CAWTSGTVNEKLFF	TGTGCCTGGACCTCCGGGACAGTCAATGAAAAACTGTTTTTT
few	18	TRBV5-4	TRBJ2-6	TRBD1	CASSLTGGLISGANVLTF	TGTGCCAGCAGCTTGACAGGGGGACTCATTTCTGGGGCCAACGTCCTGACTTTC
few	18	TRBV2	TRBJ2-6	.	CASSEAASPGSGANVLTF	TGTGCCAGCAGTGAAGCGGCTAGCCCCGGGTCTGGGGCCAACGTCCTGACTTTC
.	14	TRBV11-3	TRBJ2-5	TRBD2	CASSSGGSQETQYF	TGTGCCAGCAGCTCGGGGGGGTCCCAAGAGACCCAGTACTTC
few	15	TRBV28	TRBJ1-6	TRBD1	CASSLMGQGNSPLHF	TGTGCCAGCAGTTTAATGGGACAGGGGAATTCACCCCTCCACTTT
.	17	TRBV19	TRBJ2-7	TRBD2	CASSLIPGTSGHYEQYF	TGTGCCAGTAGTCTCATCCCCGGGACTAGCGGGCACTACGAGCAGTACTTC
few	13	TRBV27	TRBJ2-7	TRBD2	CASRGPGGDGQYF	TGTGCCAGCCGAGGCCCGGGAGGGGACGGGCAGTACTTC
.	15	TRBV9	TRBJ2-1	.	CASSVVGSGNNEQFF	TGTGCCAGCAGCGTAGTAGGTAGCGGTAACAATGAGCAGTTCTTC
.	13	TRBV7-2	TRBJ2-7	TRBD1	CASSQGASYEQYF	TGTGCCAGCAGTCAGGGGGCCTCCTACGAGCAGTACTTC
.	12	TRBV30	TRBJ1-6	.	CAWTIEASPLHF	TGTGCCTGGACTATTGAGGCTTCACCCCTCCACTTT
.	16	TRBV30	TRBJ2-1	TRBD2	CAWSVRSGSTVGEQFF	TGTGCCTGGAGTGTACGGAGCGGGAGTACAGTTGGTGAGCAGTTCTTC
.	14	TRBV15	TRBJ1-2	.	CATSRDPGEGGYTF	TGTGCCACCAGCAGAGATCCTGGGGAGGGAGGCTACACCTTC
few	17	TRBV4-2	TRBJ2-1	TRBD2	CASSQDLILAGGNEQFF	TGTGCCAGCAGCCAAGATCTTATCCTAGCGGGTGGAAATGAGCAGTTCTTC
.	14	TRBV14	TRBJ2-1	TRBD2	CASSHTPGTSGQFF	TGTGCCAGCAGCCACACCCCGGGGACTAGCGGACAGTTCTTC
.	16	TRBV30	TRBJ2-2	TRBD2	CAWSGTSGLRAGELFF	TGTGCCTGGAGTGGGACTAGCGGGCTACGAGCCGGGGAGCTGTTTTTT
few	14	TRBV18	TRBJ1-5	.	CASSPIQQNQPQHF	TGTGCCAGCTCACCTATACAGCAAAATCAGCCCCAGCATTTT
.	14	TRBV7-2	TRBJ2-3	.	CASSFSRYTDTQYF	TGTGCCAGCAGCTTTTCGCGGTACACAGATACGCAGTATTTT
.	16	TRBV5-4	TRBJ2-3	.	CASSLYRETSTDTQYF	TGTGCCAGCAGCTTATACAGGGAAACCAGCACAGATACGCAGTATTTT
few	12	TRBV29-1	TRBJ1-1	.	CSTQIAGTEAFF	TGCAGCACCCAGATAGCCGGCACTGAAGCTTTCTTT
.	16	TRBV30	TRBJ1-2	.	CAWSGLGGGANYGYTF	TGTGCCTGGAGTGGGCTGGGGGGGGGAGCTAACTATGGCTACACCTTC
many	11	TRBV30	TRBJ2-7	.	CAAGGSYEQYF	TGTGCCGCGGGCGGCTCCTACGAGCAGTACTTC
.	15	TRBV18	TRBJ2-2	.	CASPPRAGSTGELFF	TGTGCCAGCCCACCCCGGGCAGGGTCCACCGGGGAGCTGTTTTTT
.	18	TRBV7-2	TRBJ2-3	TRBD2	CASSPSGRARLWTDTQYF	TGTGCCAGCAGCCCTAGCGGGAGGGCCAGGTTATGGACAGATACGCAGTATTTT
.	13	TRBV9	TRBJ1-2	TRBD1	CASSVEDRAGYTF	TGTGCCAGCAGCGTAGAGGACAGGGCTGGCTACACCTTC
.	14	TRBV28	TRBJ2-7	TRBD2	CASRPHGGGHEQYF	TGTGCCAGCAGACCTCATGGGGGAGGGCACGAGCAGTACTTC
.	15	TRBV19	TRBJ2-5	.	CASSITSAGEKTQYF	TGTGCCAGTAGTATTACGTCGGCAGGGGAGAAGACCCAGTACTTC
few	11	TRBV30	TRBJ1-1	.	CAWSTGRGLRF	TGTGCCTGGAGTACCGGTAGGGGGTTGAGATTT
.	17	TRBV9	TRBJ2-2	TRBD2	CASSVGLGGIVAGELFF	TGTGCCAGCAGCGTAGGGCTGGGGGGGATCGTAGCCGGGGAGCTGTTTTTT
.	16	TRBV6-1	TRBJ2-7	TRBD2	CASSASGRTPDIEQYF	TGTGCCAGCAGTGCTAGCGGGAGGACCCCGGACATCGAGCAGTACTTC
.	15	TRBV19	TRBJ2-2	.	CASSSPGTNTGELFF	TGTGCCAGTAGTTCCCCGGGGACGAACACCGGGGAGCTGTTTTTT
few	17	TRBV19	TRBJ1-2	TRBD1	CASSRETWTGGNYGYTF	TGTGCCAGTAGTCGAGAGACCTGGACAGGGGGGAACTATGGCTACACCTTC
.	14	TRBV9	TRBJ2-3	TRBD2	CASSGRLAPDTQYF	TGTGCCAGCAGCGGAAGACTAGCCCCCGATACGCAGTATTTT
.	16	TRBV29-1	TRBJ2-3	.	CSAEGVLRGSTDTQYF	TGCAGTGCCGAGGGGGTATTGCGGGGGTCCACAGATACGCAGTATTTT
few	15	TRBV18	TRBJ1-2	.	CASSLQTGRDYGYTF	TGTGCCAGCTCACTCCAGACTGGCCGGGACTATGGCTACACCTTC
.	16	TRBV28	TRBJ1-5	.	CASSVAGKGSNQPQHF	TGTGCCAGCAGTGTAGCAGGGAAAGGGAGCAATCAGCCCCAGCATTTT